A single T cell receptor beta chain is shown here with its context. This sequence may be a read error, since a much larger clone differs from it by one base. The sample belongs to a study of early T cells in non-severe SARS-CoV-2 infection. TCRdb recomputed calls from the 5' RACE reads with MiXCR, one row per CDR3 protein. The repertoire has about 58,000 distinct CDR3 sequences, roughly an eighth of them found once; the top ten carry over 3%. This TCR derives from an adult who was a healthcare worker with PCR-confirmed SARS-CoV-2 infection or an uninfected control (not recorded which). Sample: whole blood.

In DNA form, the CDR3 reads TGTGCCCGCTCACCCGAACTCAGTGAGCAGTTCTTC. As protein: CARSPELSEQFF. V usage is TRBV18 and J usage is TRBJ2-1, with D uncertain. Germline V CDR1 and CDR2: KGHSH, LQKENI. CDR3 length: 12 amino acids. The full variable domain, in which reference TRBV18 and TRBJ2-1 provide the parts outside the CDR3, is NAGVMQNPRHLVRRRGQEARLRCSPMKGHSHVYWYRQLPEEGLKFMVYLQKENIIDESGMPKERFSAEFPKEGPSILRIQQVVRGDSAAYFCARSPELSEQFFGPGTRLTVL.